There are many counts of the clone carrying this T cell receptor beta chain. Germline assignment: CDR1 MRHNA and CDR2 SNTAGT. V was cut by 3 bases and J by 4 bases, with 3 bases left in between. The CDR3 is 12 amino acids. This sample was included in a study of early T cells in non-severe SARS-CoV-2 infection. MiXCR, applied by TCRdb to the 5' RACE reads, yields one record per CDR3 protein. The top ten clones hold approximately 9.6% of a sample with 60,000 or so distinct CDR3 sequences, over 9.5% of them seen once. The material sequenced was whole blood. This receptor was taken from an adult who was a healthcare worker with PCR-confirmed SARS-CoV-2 infection or an uninfected control (not recorded which). The J gene is TRBJ2-2, the V gene TRBV6-4; D uncertain. The CDR3 loop reads CASSEGTGELFF. The CDR3 nucleotides are TGTGCCAGCAGTGAGGGCACCGGGGAGCTGTTTTTT.